In this sample, the clone carrying this TCR beta chain turned up a few times. The antigen remains undetermined. J lost 7 bases, V lost 4 bases, and 6 bases had no gene match. This CDR3 comprises 13 residues. CDR1 and CDR2 from the germline V gene are SGHRS and YFSETQ. This entry belongs to a study of beta chain features in type 1 diabetes. Study-level background: Investigators examined some 110,000,000 sorted cells across all samples.

Study findings and constraints: Still unanswered here is whether HLA type influences TCRB rearrangement.

Sequenced material consisted of expressed TCRB transcripts (all of the isolated RNA was reverse transcribed). The assay was immunoSEQ multiplex PCR, and TCRdb's table has in-frame clones only and misses some. The data show 850,000 to 900,000 clones, with about 17% seen just once and 0.023% held by the top ten. The receptor comes from a woman under 30 in good health. V is TRBV5-1 and J is TRBJ2-5, with 8 bases identical to TRBD1. The sequenced sample was naive CD4+ T cells from blood. CDR3 protein: CASSPGQVGTQYF. Here the CDR3 DNA reads TGCGCCAGCAGCCCGGGACAGGTTGGGACCCAGTACTTC.